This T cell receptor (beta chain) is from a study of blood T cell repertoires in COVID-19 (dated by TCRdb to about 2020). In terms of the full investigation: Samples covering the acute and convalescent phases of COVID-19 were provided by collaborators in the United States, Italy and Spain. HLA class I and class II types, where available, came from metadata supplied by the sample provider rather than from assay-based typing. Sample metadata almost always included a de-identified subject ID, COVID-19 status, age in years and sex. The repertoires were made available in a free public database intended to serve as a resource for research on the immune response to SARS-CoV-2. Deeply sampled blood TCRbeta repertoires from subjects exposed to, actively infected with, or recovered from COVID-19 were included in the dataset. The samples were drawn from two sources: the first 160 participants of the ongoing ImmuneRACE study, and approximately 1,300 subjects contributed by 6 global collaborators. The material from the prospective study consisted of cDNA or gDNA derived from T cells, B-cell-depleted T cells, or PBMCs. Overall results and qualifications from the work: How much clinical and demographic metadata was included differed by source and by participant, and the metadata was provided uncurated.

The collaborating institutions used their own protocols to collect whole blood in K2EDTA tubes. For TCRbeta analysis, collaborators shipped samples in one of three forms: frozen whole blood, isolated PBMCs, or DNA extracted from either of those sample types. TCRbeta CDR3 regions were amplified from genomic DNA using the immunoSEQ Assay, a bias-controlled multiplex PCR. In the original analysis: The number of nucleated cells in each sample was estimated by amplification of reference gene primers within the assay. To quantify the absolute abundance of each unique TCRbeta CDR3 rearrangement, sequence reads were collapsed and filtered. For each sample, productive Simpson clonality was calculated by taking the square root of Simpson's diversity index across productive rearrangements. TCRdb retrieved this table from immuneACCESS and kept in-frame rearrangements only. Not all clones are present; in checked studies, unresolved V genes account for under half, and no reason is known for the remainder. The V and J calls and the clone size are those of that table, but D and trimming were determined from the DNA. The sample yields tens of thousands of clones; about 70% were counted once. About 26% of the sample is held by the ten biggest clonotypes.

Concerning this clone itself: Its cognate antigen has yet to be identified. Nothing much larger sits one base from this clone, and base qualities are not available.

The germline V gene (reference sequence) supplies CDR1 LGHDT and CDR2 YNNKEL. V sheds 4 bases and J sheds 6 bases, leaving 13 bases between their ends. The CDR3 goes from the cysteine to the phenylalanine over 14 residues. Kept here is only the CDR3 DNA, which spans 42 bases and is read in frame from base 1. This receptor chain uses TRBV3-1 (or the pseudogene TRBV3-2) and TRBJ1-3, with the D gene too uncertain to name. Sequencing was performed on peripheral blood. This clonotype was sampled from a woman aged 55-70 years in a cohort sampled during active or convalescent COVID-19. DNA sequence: TGTGCCAGCAGCCCCCCCGGAGATGCAAACACCATATATTTT. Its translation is CASSPPGDANTIYF.